The 6 T cell receptor beta chains listed next were all sequenced from one sample in a study of OX40 agonist ivuxolimab in advanced cancers. Sequencing was performed with immunoSEQ multiplex PCR; in TCRdb, only in-frame clones are kept and a portion is missing. The sample has 10,000 to 12,000 clones, about three quarters seen once; the top ten hold about 20%. The specimen was CD4+ or CD8+ T cells sorted from blood, collected in a trial of the OX40 agonist ivuxolimab. The receptors stem from an adult with an advanced solid tumor such as melanoma, head and neck, liver or kidney cancer.

In its sample, this clone is medium-sized. The chain combines TRBV5-6 with TRBJ1-4, with 7 nucleotides matching TRBD1. This CDR3 comprises 16 residues. J was trimmed by 8 bases and V by 4 bases; bases with no gene match: 14. CDR1 and CDR2 (germline): SGHDT, YYEEEE. The chain's CDR3 is CASSVGSPGTAEKLFF. The CDR3 DNA reads as TGTGCCAGCAGCGTGGGCAGTCCCGGGACAGCGGAAAAACTGTTTTTT.

The gene calls are TRBV7-8 and TRBJ2-7; D ambiguous. The germline V gene has CDR1 SGHVS and CDR2 FQNEAQ. CDR3 length equals 19 residues. V was trimmed by 3 bases and J by 0 bases, leaving 24 bases between them. The CDR3 is CASSFPAADGLSDSYEQYF. CDR3 nucleotides: TGTGCCAGCAGCTTCCCCGCCGCGGACGGATTAAGCGACTCCTACGAGCAGTACTTC.

This rearrangement joins TRBV4-1 to TRBJ2-7; D remains ambiguous. CDR1 is MGHRA and CDR2 is YSYEKL in the germline V gene. With 1 base removed from V and 3 bases from J, the gap between germline ends came to 7 bases. The CDR3 extends over 13 amino acids. CDR3 protein: CASSQVQDYEQYF. CDR3 coding DNA: TGCGCCAGCAGCCAAGTGCAGGACTACGAGCAGTACTTC.

This clone was seen a single time. The V gene is TRBV4-1, the J gene TRBJ2-1, with 13 bases fitting TRBD2. CDR1 and CDR2 from the germline V gene are MGHRA and YSYEKL. J was trimmed by 7 bases and V by 2 bases; bases with no gene match: 2. The length of the CDR3 is 15 residues. The DNA for the CDR3 is TGCGCCAGCAGCCAAACTAGCGGGAGGGTTAATGAGCAGTTCTTC. Its translation: CASSQTSGRVNEQFF.

This clone has a single count. The V gene is TRBV15, the J gene TRBJ2-7; 8 bases map to TRBD1. Trimming took 0 bases from V and 4 from J; bases not matched to a gene: 11. The CDR3 loop spans 17 amino acids. Germline V gene lookup returns CDR1 LNHNV and CDR2 YYDKDF (reference sequence). The CDR3 DNA reads as TGTGCCACCAGCAGAGATGACGGACAGGGCCTCTGGTACGAGCAGTACTTC. This encodes CATSRDDGQGLWYEQYF.

This clone was seen more than once but under ten times. The V gene is TRBV27, the J gene TRBJ1-1; D gene ambiguous. Germline lookup yields CDR1 MNHEY and CDR2 SMNVEV (reference sequence). The CDR3 contains 12 residues. The V gene lost 6 bases and the J gene lost 7 bases, with 12 bases spanning the gap. The CDR3 DNA reads TGTGCCAGCAGCACCGGGTACGGTGAAGCTTTCTTT. It yields the protein CASSTGYGEAFF.